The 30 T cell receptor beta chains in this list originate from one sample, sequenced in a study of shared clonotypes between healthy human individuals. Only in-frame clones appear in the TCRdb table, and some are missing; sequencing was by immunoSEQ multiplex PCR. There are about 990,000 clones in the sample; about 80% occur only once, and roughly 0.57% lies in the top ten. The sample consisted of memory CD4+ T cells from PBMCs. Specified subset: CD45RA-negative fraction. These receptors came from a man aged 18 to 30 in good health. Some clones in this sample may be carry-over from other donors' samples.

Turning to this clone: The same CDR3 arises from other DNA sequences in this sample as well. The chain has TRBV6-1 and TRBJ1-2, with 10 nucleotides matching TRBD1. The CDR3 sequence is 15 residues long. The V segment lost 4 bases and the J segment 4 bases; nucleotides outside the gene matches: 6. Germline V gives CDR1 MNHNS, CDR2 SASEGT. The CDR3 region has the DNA TGTGCCAGCAGTGTCCGGACAGGGGGAGGCTATGGCTACACCTTC. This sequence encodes CASSVRTGGGYGYTF.

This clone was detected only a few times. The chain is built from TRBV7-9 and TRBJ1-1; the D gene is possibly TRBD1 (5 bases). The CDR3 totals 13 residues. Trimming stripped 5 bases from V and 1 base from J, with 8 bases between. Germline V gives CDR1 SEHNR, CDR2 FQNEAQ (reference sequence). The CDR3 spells CASSKTENTEAFF. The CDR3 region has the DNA TGTGCCAGCAGCAAGACAGAGAACACTGAAGCTTTCTTT.

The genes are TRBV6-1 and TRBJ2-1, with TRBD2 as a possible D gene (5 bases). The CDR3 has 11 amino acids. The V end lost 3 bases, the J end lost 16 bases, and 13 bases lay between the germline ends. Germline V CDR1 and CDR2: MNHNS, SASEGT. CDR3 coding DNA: TGTGCCAGCAGTGACCAGCGGCGCGGATTCTTC. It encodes CASSDQRRGFF.

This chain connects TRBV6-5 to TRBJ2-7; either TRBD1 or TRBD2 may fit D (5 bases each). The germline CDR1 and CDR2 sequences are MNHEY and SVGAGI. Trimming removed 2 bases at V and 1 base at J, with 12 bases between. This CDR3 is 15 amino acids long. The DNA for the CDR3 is TGTGCCAGCAGTTACGCCCGTGGGGGATCCTACGAGCAGTACTTC. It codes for CASSYARGGSYEQYF.

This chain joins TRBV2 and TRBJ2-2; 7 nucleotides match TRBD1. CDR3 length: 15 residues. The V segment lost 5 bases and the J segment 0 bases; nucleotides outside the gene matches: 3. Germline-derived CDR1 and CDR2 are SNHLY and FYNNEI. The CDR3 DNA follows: TGTGCCAGCAGTTGGGACAGCGCGAACACCGGGGAGCTGTTTTTT. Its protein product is CASSWDSANTGELFF.

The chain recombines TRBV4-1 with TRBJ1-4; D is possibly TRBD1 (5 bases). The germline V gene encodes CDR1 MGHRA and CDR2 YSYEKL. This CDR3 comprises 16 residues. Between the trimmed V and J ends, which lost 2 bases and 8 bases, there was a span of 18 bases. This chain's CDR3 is CASSQRTGGRTEKLFF. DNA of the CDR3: TGCGCCAGCAGCCAACGGACCGGGGGAAGGACGGAAAAACTGTTTTTT.

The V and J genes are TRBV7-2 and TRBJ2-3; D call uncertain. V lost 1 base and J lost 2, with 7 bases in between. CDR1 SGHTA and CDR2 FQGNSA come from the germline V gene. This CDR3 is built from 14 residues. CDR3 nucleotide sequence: TGTGCCAGCAGCTTAGTGGTCTTCACAGATACGCAGTATTTT. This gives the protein CASSLVVFTDTQYF.

The CDR3 is CASSARDRPTNYGYTF. CDR3 bases: TGTGCCAGCAGCGCCCGGGACAGGCCAACTAACTATGGCTACACCTTC. V is TRBV5-6 and J is TRBJ1-2; 8 bases match TRBD1. The CDR3 spans 16 residues. The germline V gene encodes CDR1 SGHDT and CDR2 YYEEEE. With 4 bases clipped from V and 0 bases from J, the junction kept 8 bases outside the gene matches.

Here the CDR3 reads CASSLVPGVEQYF. CDR3 sequence (DNA): TGCGCCAGCAGCTTGGTGCCGGGGGTCGAGCAGTACTTC. The V and J genes are TRBV5-1 and TRBJ2-7, with D tentatively TRBD2 (6 bases). Germline assignment: CDR1 SGHRS and CDR2 YFSETQ. V lost 0 bases and J lost 6, with 10 bases in between. The CDR3 totals 13 residues.

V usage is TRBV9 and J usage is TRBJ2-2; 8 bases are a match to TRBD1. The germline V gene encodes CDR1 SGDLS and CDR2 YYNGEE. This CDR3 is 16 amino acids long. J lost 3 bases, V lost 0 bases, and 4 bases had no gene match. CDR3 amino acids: CASSVGVRGHTGELFF. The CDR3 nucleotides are TGTGCCAGCAGCGTAGGGGTCAGGGGGCACACCGGGGAGCTGTTTTTT.

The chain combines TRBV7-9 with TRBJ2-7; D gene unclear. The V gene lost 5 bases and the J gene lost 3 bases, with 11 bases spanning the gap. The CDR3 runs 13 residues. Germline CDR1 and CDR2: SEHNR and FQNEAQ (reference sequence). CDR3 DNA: TGTGCCAGCAGCCGTAGGGTGGGCTACGAGCAGTACTTC. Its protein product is CASSRRVGYEQYF.

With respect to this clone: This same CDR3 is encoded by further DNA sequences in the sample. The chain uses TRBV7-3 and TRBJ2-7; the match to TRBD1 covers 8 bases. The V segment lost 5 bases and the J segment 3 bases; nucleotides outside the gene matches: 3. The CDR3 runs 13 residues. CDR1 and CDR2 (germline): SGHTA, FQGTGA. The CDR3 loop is CASSRGQGYEQYF. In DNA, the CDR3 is TGTGCCAGCAGCCGCGGACAGGGCTACGAGCAGTACTTC.

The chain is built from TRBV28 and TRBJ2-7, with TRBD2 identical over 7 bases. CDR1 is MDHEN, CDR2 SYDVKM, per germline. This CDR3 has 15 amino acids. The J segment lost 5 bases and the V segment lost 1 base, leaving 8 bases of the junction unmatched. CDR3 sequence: CASSLFWRAGDEQYF. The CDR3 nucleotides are TGTGCCAGCAGTTTATTTTGGAGGGCGGGAGACGAGCAGTACTTC.

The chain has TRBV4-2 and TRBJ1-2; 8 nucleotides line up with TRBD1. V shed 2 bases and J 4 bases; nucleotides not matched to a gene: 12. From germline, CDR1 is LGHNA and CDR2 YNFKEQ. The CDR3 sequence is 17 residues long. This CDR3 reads CASSQPGQGLNSYGYTF. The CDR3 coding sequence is TGTGCCAGCAGCCAACCAGGACAGGGCCTTAATTCCTATGGCTACACCTTC.

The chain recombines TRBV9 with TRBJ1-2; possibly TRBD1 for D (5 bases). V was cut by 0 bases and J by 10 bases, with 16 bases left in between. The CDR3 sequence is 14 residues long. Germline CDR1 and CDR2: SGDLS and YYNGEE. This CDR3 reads CASSVVSGAGDYTF. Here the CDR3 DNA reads TGTGCCAGCAGCGTAGTATCCGGGGCCGGGGACTACACCTTC.

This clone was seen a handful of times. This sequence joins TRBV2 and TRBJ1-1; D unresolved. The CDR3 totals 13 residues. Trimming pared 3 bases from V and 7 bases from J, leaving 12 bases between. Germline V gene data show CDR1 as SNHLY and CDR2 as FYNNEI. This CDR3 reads CASSDGPALEAFF. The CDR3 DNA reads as TGTGCCAGCAGTGACGGGCCAGCCCTTGAAGCTTTCTTT.

For the CDR3, the DNA is TGTGCCAGCAGCTCTCCTGCAGGGGGCAATGAGCAGTTCTTC. It codes for CASSSPAGGNEQFF. The chain couples TRBV11-2 to TRBJ2-1, with 7 bases aligning to TRBD1. The CDR3 runs to 14 residues. CDR1 and CDR2 (germline): SGHAT, FQNNGV. Germline trimming cut 4 bases from V and 6 bases from J; bases unmatched to any gene: 6.

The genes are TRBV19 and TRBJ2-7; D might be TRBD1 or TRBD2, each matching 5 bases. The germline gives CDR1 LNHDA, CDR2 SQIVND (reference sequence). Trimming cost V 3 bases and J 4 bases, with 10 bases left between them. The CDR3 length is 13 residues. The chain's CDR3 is CASSMGPKYEQYF. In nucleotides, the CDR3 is TGTGCCAGTAGTATGGGACCGAAATACGAGCAGTACTTC. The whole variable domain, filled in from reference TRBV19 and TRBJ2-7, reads DGGITQSPKYLFRKEGQNVTLSCEQNLNHDAMYWYRQDPGQGLRLIYYSQIVNDFQKGDIAEGYSVSREKKESFPLTVTSAQKNPTAFYLCASSMGPKYEQYFGPGTRLTVT.

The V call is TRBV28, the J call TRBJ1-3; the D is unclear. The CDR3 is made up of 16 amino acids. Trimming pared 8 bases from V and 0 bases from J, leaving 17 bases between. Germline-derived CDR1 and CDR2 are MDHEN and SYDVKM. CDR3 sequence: CASPPQNQPSGNTIYF. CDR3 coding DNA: TGTGCCAGCCCCCCACAGAATCAACCCTCTGGAAACACCATATATTTT.

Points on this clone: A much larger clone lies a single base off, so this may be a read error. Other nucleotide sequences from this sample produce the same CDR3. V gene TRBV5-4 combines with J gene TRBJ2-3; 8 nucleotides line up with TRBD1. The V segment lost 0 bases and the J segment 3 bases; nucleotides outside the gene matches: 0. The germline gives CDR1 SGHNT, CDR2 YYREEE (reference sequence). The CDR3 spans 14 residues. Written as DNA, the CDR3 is TGTGCCAGCAGCTTGGGGACAGGGACAGATACGCAGTATTTT. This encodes CASSLGTGTDTQYF.

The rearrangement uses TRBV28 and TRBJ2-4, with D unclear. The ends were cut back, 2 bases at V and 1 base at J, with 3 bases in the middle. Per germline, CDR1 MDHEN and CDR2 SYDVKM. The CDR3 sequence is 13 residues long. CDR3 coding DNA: TGTGCCAGCAGTTTAGGGGCCAAAAACATTCAGTACTTC. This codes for CASSLGAKNIQYF.

The CDR3 DNA is TGTGCCAGCAGCTTAGGGCAGAGATACGAGCAGTACTTC. The encoded protein is CASSLGQRYEQYF. The chain carries TRBV11-2 and TRBJ2-7; unclear D gene. Germline CDR1 SGHAT, CDR2 FQNNGV. Trimming removed 1 base from V and 4 bases from J, with 8 bases in between. The CDR3 has 13 amino acids.

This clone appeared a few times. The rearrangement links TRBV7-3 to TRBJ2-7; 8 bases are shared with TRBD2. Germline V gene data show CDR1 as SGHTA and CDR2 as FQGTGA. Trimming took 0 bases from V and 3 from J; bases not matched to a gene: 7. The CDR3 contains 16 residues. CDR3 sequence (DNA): TGTGCCAGCAGCTTAACCGGGAGCGGGAGTGTCTACGAGCAGTACTTC. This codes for CASSLTGSGSVYEQYF.

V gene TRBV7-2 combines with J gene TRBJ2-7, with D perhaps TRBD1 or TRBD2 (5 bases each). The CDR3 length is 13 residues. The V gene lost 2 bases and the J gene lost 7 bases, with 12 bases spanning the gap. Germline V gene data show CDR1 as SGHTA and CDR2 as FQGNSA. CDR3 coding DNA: TGTGCCAGCAGCTTATCTCGGGACCGAGAGCAGTACTTC. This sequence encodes CASSLSRDREQYF.

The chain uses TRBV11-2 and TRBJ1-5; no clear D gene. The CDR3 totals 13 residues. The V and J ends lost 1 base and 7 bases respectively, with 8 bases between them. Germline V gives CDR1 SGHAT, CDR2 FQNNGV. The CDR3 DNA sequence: TGTGCCAGCAGCTTAGGTTTGGAGCAGCCCCAGCATTTT. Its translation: CASSLGLEQPQHF.

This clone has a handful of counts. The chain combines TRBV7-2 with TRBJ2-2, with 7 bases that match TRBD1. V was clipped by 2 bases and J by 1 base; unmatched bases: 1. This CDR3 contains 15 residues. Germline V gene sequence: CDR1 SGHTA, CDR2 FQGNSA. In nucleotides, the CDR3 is TGTGCCAGCAGCTTACAGGGGGTGAACACCGGGGAGCTGTTTTTT. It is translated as CASSLQGVNTGELFF.

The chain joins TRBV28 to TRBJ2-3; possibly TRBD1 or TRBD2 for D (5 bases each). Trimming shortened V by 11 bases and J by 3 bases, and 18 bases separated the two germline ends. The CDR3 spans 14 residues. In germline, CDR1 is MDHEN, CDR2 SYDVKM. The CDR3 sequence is CALGARERTDTQYF. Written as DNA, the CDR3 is TGTGCCCTCGGGGCCAGGGAACGGACAGATACGCAGTATTTT. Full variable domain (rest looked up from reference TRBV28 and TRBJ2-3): DVKVTQSSRYLVKRTGEKVFLECVQDMDHENMFWYRQDPGLGLRLIYFSYDVKMKEKGDIPEGYSVSREKKERFSLILESASTNQTSMYLCALGARERTDTQYFGPGTRLTVL.

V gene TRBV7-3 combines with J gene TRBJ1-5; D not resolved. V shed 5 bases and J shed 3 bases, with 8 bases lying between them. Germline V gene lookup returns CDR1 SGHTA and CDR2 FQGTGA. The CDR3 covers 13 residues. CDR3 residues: CASSRPDNQPQHF. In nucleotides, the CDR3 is TGTGCCAGCAGCCGGCCGGACAATCAGCCCCAGCATTTT.

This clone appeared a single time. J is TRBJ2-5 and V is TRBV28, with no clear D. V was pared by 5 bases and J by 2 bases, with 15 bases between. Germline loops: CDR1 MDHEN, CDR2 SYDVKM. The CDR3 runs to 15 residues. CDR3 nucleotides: TGTGCCAGCAGTCCTCGGTGGCGAGTTCAAGAGACCCAGTACTTC. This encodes CASSPRWRVQETQYF. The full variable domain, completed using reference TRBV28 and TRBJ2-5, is DVKVTQSSRYLVKRTGEKVFLECVQDMDHENMFWYRQDPGLGLRLIYFSYDVKMKEKGDIPEGYSVSREKKERFSLILESASTNQTSMYLCASSPRWRVQETQYFGPGTRLLVL.

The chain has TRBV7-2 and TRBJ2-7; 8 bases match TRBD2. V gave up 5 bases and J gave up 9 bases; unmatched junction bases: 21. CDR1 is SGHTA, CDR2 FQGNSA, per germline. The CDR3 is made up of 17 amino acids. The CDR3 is CASSPSGGPDSFLAQYF. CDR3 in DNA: TGTGCCAGCAGCCCTTCGGGGGGGCCAGATTCGTTTTTGGCGCAGTACTTC.